The TCR beta chain under discussion was sequenced for a study of regulatory T cells in long-lasting Graves disease. Libraries of TCR beta came from iRepertoire HTBI primers plus Arm-PCR of CDR3 regions. TCRdb processed the multiplex PCR reads anew with MiXCR; each CDR3 protein has one entry. The profile shows almost 450,000 distinct CDR3 sequences, about 17% of them singletons. Time point noted: newly diagnosed GD, antithyroid drugs for less than 3 months. PBMCs provided the RNA from which the TCR library was made. This clonotype turned up a few times. Germline V CDR1 and CDR2: SNHLY, FYNNEI. Trimming left V 4 bases short and J 0 bases short, with 7 bases between. The CDR3 covers 14 residues. These data also formed part of another study, on T cells in Graves' hyperthyroidism and ophthalmopathy.

The starting material was peripheral blood mononuclear cells (PBMCs), obtained at new diagnosis, from a patient treated with antithyroid drugs. J is TRBJ1-5 and V is TRBV2; D is undetermined. The TCR comes from a woman in her 30s with Graves disease. The CDR3: CASSVWGSNQPQHF. The CDR3, as DNA: TGTGCCAGCAGTGTTTGGGGTAGCAATCAGCCCCAGCATTTT.